This T cell receptor (beta chain) derives from a study of T cell responses to AZD1222 COVID-19 vaccine. Overall study results and limits: Seropositivity was recorded at baseline in only six AZD1222 recipients. White British people made up most donors, females outnumbered males, and clonal diversity was possibly underestimated. Repertoires were sampled only after the peak T cell response.

Notes on this clone: The antigen remains undetermined.

Germline values: CDR1 LNHDA, CDR2 SQIVND (reference sequence). The CDR3 runs to 16 residues. J lost 2 bases, V lost 3 bases, and 9 bases had no gene match. TCRdb keeps only in-frame clones here, not all; method: immunoSEQ multiplex PCR. The sample consists of approximately 150,000 clones, about 90% of them appearing once. The TCR sequence derives from an adult who received the AZD1222 COVID-19 vaccine. This chain uses TRBV19 with TRBJ1-2, with 7 nucleotides matching TRBD1. The specimen comprised peripheral blood, sampled 28 days after the second AZD1222 dose. CDR3 loop: CASSITGTAKNYGYTF. CDR3 in DNA: TGTGCCAGTAGTATCACCGGGACAGCTAAAAACTATGGCTACACCTTC.